Below are 6 T cell receptor beta chains sequenced from a single sample in a study of regulatory T cells in long-lasting Graves disease. As for time point: persistent/refractory GD, antithyroid drugs over 5 years with positive TRAb. PBMCs were the source of the RNA used for TCR sequencing. Construction of TCR beta libraries relied on iRepertoire HTBI primers and on Arm-PCR targeting CDR3 regions. Using its own MiXCR run on the multiplex PCR reads, TCRdb lists one record per CDR3 protein. Of about 660,000 distinct CDR3 sequences listed, around 30% were seen once; the top ten hold 40% to 55%. The sequences come from peripheral blood mononuclear cells (PBMCs), collected when the disease was refractory, from a patient treated with antithyroid drugs. Receptors were obtained from a female donor with Graves disease.

Only a few counts were recorded for this clonotype. The chain employs TRBV6-5 and TRBJ1-2; D possibly corresponds to TRBD1 (6 bases). The V and J ends lost 0 bases and 7 bases respectively, with 12 bases between them. This CDR3 has 14 residues. CDR1 and CDR2 (germline): MNHEY, SVGAGI. The CDR3 here is CASSYSIQGGGYTF. The CDR3 nucleotides read TGTGCCAGCAGTTACTCGATACAGGGCGGTGGCTACACCTTC.

The rearrangement joins TRBV7-3 to TRBJ2-7; D is undetermined. The V end lost 5 bases, the J end lost 6 bases, and 14 bases lay between the germline ends. The CDR3 contains 13 residues. Germline values: CDR1 SGHTA, CDR2 FQGTGA. CDR3 residues: CASSRDGPSEQYF. The CDR3 coding sequence is TGTGCCAGCAGCCGTGACGGGCCCTCCGAGCAGTACTTC. Drawing the rest from reference TRBV7-3 and TRBJ2-7, the complete variable domain is GAGVSQTPSNKVTEKGKYVELRCDPISGHTALYWYRQSLGQGPEFLIYFQGTGAADDSGLPNDRFFAVRPEGSVSTLKIQRTERGDSAVYLCASSRDGPSEQYFGPGTRLTVT.

The table lists this clonotype with a few counts. This chain uses TRBV7-9 with TRBJ1-5; D perhaps matches TRBD1 (5 bases). This CDR3 has 15 amino acids. V was clipped by 1 base and J by 2 bases, with 9 bases between them. The germline V gene encodes CDR1 SEHNR and CDR2 FQNEAQ (reference sequence). The CDR3 sequence: CASSLDRDRNQPQHF. DNA for the CDR3: TGTGCCAGCAGCTTAGACCGGGACCGCAATCAGCCCCAGCATTTT.

This clonotype occurred many times. The V and J genes are TRBV12-3 or TRBV12-4 and TRBJ2-5, with TRBD2 as a possible D gene (6 bases). V lost 4 bases, J lost 1 base, and 10 bases lay in between. The CDR3 extends over 14 amino acids. CDR3 amino acids: CASSWRDSQETQYF. The CDR3 coding sequence is TGTGCCAGCAGTTGGCGGGACTCCCAAGAGACCCAGTACTTC.

The chain joins TRBV6-5 to TRBJ1-2; unclear D gene. Trimming cost V 3 bases and J 4 bases, with 9 bases left between them. Germline V lookup: CDR1 MNHEY, CDR2 SVGAGI. The CDR3 sequence is 13 residues long. This chain's CDR3 is CASSYQRIYGYTF. CDR3 DNA sequence: TGTGCCAGCAGTTATCAACGGATCTATGGCTACACCTTC.

This chain connects TRBV19 to TRBJ1-1, with a weak D call TRBD1 (5 bases). CDR3 length: 16 amino acids. Trimming removed 2 bases at V and 1 base at J, with 14 bases between. The germline gives CDR1 LNHDA, CDR2 SQIVND (reference sequence). CDR3 amino acids: CASSISWGTKNTEAFF. The CDR3 coding sequence is TGTGCCAGTAGTATATCGTGGGGCACCAAGAACACTGAAGCTTTCTTT.